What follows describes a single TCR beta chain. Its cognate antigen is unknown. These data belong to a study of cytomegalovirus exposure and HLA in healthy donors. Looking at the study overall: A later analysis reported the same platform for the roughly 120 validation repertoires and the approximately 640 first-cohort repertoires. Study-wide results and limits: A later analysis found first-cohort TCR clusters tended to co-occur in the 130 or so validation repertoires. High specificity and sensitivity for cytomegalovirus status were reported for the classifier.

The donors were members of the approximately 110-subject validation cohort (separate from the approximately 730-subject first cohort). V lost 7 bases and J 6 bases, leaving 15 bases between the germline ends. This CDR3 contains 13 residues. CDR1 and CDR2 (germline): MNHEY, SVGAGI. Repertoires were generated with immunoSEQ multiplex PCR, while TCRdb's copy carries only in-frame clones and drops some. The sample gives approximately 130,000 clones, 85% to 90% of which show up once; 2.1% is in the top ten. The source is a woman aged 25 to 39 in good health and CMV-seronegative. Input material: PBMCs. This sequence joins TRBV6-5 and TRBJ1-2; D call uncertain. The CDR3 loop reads CASTGFERDGYTF. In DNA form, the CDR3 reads TGTGCCAGCACCGGGTTTGAGAGGGATGGCTACACCTTC.